This T cell receptor beta chain is drawn from a study of T-cell reconstitution after alpha-beta-depleted transplantation in children. The CDR3 runs to 14 residues. Trimming cost V 4 bases and J 3 bases; bases outside gene matches: 6. Molecular barcoding with unique molecular identifiers was used for the TCRbeta library. MiXCR, run by TCRdb on the PCR reads, gives a single entry per CDR3 protein. This table holds around 960,000 distinct CDR3 sequences, roughly 31% found once. The chain recombines TRBV12-3 or TRBV12-4 with TRBJ2-7; the match to TRBD2 covers 7 bases. The starting material was PBMCs, mostly from graft donor cells, obtained 360 days after TCRalphabeta/CD19-depleted stem cell transplant. The receptor was isolated from a boy younger than two who had a stem cell transplant for SCID, so the T cells may come from the graft donor. The CDR3 loop reads CASSYLGRGYEQYF. The DNA for the CDR3 is TGTGCCAGCAGTTACCTAGGGAGGGGCTACGAGCAGTACTTC.